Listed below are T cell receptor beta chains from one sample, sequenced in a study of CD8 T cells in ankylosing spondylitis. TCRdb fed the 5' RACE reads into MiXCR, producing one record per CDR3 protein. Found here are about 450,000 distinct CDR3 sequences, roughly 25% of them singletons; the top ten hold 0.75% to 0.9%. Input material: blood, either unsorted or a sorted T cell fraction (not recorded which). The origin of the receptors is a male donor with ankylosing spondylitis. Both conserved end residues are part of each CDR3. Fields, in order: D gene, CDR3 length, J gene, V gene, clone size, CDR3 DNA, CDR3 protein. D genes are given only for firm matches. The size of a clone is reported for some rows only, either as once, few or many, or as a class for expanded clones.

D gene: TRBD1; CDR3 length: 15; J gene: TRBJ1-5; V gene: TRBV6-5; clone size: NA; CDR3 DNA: TGTGCCAGCAGTTCCCCGGGACAGGGAGGTCAGCCCCAGCATTTT; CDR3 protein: CASSSPGQGGQPQHF
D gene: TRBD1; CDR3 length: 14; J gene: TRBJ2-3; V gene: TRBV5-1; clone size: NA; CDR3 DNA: TGCGCCAGCAGCTCGGGACAGGGATCAGATACGCAGTATTTT; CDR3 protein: CASSSGQGSDTQYF
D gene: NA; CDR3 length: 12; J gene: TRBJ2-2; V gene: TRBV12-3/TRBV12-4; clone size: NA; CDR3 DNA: TGTGCCTCGGGACCAGACACCGGGGAGCTGTTTTTT; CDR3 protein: CASGPDTGELFF
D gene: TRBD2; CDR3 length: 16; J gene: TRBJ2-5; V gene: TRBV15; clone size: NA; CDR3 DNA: TGTGCCACCAGCGGGGGACTAGCGGGGAGGTGGAAGACCCAGTACTTC; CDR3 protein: CATSGGLAGRWKTQYF
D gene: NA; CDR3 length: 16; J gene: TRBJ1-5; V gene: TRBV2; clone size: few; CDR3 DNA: TGTGCCAGCAATCGCCAAGACAGTGGATCAGGTCAGCCCCAGCATTTT; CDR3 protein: CASNRQDSGSGQPQHF
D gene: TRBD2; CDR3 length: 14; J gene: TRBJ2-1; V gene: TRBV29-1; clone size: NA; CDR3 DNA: TGCAGCGTTGGGGTAGCGGGAGTACCTAATGAGCAGTTCTTC; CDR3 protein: CSVGVAGVPNEQFF
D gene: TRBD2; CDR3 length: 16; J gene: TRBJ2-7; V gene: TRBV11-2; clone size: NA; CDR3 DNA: TGTGCCAGCAGCTTAGTATCTAGCGGGGGGGTCTACGAGCAGTACTTC; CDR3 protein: CASSLVSSGGVYEQYF
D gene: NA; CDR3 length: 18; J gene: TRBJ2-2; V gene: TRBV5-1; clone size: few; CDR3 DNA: TGCGCCAGCAGCTTGGGCCCCTCGACAGCGGAAGGAACCGGGGAGCTGTTTTTT; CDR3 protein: CASSLGPSTAEGTGELFF
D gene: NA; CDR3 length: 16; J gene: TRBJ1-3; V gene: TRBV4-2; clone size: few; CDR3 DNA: TGTGCCAGCAGCCAAGATCGCCCGGGGGGTGGAAACACCATATATTTT; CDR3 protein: CASSQDRPGGGNTIYF
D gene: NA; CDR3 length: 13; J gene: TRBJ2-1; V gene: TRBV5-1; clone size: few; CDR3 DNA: TGCGCCAGCAGCAGAACAGATGGAGGTGAGCAGTTCTTC; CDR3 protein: CASSRTDGGEQFF
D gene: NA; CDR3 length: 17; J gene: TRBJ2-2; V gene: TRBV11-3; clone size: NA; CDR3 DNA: TGTGCCAGCAGCTTAGATCAGGCGGGTAGTGGAACCGGGGAGCTGTTTTTT; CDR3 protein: CASSLDQAGSGTGELFF